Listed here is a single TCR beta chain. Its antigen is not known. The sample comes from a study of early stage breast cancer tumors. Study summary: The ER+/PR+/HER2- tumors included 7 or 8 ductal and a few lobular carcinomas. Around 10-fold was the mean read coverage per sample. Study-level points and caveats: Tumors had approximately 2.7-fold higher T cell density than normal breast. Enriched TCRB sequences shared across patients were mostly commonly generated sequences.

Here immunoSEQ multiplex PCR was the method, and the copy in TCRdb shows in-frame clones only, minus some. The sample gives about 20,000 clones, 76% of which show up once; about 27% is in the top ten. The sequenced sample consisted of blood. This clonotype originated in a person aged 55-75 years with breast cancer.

CDR3 region: CSVENQLQETQYF. For the CDR3, the DNA is TGCAGCGTTGAAAATCAGCTCCAAGAGACCCAGTACTTC. V is TRBV29-1 and J is TRBJ2-5; D not certain. V dropped 2 bases and J dropped 1 base, with 8 bases sitting between them. Germline CDR1 and CDR2: SQVTM and ANQGSEA. There are 13 residues in the CDR3.